This is a list of T cell receptor beta chains from one sample in a study of T cell responses to AZD1222 COVID-19 vaccine. Clones were sequenced by immunoSEQ multiplex PCR, and TCRdb holds only the in-frame ones, with some missing. This table has about 130,000 clones, 85% to 95% appearing once. The source material was peripheral blood, sampled on day 0 of AZD1222 vaccination. Receptor source: an adult in good health. Both conserved end residues are part of each CDR3. D genes are given only for firm matches. Rows may omit the clone size; those that give it use once, few, many or a size class.

clone size	J gene	D gene	V gene	CDR3 DNA	CDR3 protein
-	TRBJ2-3	-	TRBV5-6	TGTGCCAGCAGCTTGGTTAGCACAGATACGCAGTATTTT	CASSLVSTDTQYF
-	TRBJ2-1	TRBD2	TRBV27	TGTGCCAGCAGTTTAACTAGCGGGAGTAATGAGCAGTTCTTC	CASSLTSGSNEQFF
once	TRBJ2-7	TRBD1	TRBV3-1/TRBV3-2	TGTGCCAGCAGCGATCGTGACAGGGGGACATCGGAGCAGTACTTC	CASSDRDRGTSEQYF
-	TRBJ1-1	-	TRBV30	TGTGCCTGGAGTGGGCAGGGAGGAACTGAAGCTTTCTTT	CAWSGQGGTEAFF
once	TRBJ1-6	TRBD1	TRBV5-1	TGCGCCAGCAGCTTGGAGCCGGGACAGGGTCTGAAGGGCTCCTATAATTCACCCCTCCACTTT	CASSLEPGQGLKGSYNSPLHF
-	TRBJ2-7	TRBD2	TRBV28	TGTGCCAGCAGTTTAAGCGGGAGGGAAGAGCAGTACTTC	CASSLSGREEQYF
-	TRBJ1-5	-	TRBV25-1	TGTGCCAGCAGTGAATCCCCCGGTCAGCCCCAGCATTTT	CASSESPGQPQHF
-	TRBJ2-1	TRBD2	TRBV28	TGTGCCAGCAGTTTGGGCGGTTTAGCGGGAGATGAGCAGTTCTTC	CASSLGGLAGDEQFF
-	TRBJ1-3	-	TRBV11-2	TGTGCCAGCAGCCCAAGTCCCTCTGGAAACACCATATATTTT	CASSPSPSGNTIYF
-	TRBJ2-5	-	TRBV2	TGTGCCAGCAGTGCCGTGACTGTCCTCACGGGTGGAACCCAGTACTTC	CASSAVTVLTGGTQYF
once	TRBJ2-5	TRBD2	TRBV3-1/TRBV3-2	TGTGCCAGCAGCCAAGTGGCTAGCGGACGAAAAGAGACCCAGTACTTC	CASSQVASGRKETQYF
-	TRBJ2-3	-	TRBV5-6	TGTGCCAGCAGCTTGAACGGGGCAGATACGCAGTATTTT	CASSLNGADTQYF
-	TRBJ1-2	-	TRBV7-6	TGTGCCAGCAGTCCCTCCCAAGCGAGGGGTGAAAATGGCTACACCTTC	CASSPSQARGENGYTF
-	TRBJ2-1	TRBD2	TRBV5-1	TGCGCCAGCAGCGCGTACTCTAGCGGGGAGTACAATGAGCAGTTCTTC	CASSAYSSGEYNEQFF
-	TRBJ2-5	TRBD1	TRBV5-4	TGTGCCAGCAGCCAAGGGACAGTACAAGAGACCCAGTACTTC	CASSQGTVQETQYF
-	TRBJ2-7	-	TRBV11-3	TGTGCCAGCAGCTTAGGGGACGGCGAGCAGTACTTC	CASSLGDGEQYF
-	TRBJ2-1	TRBD2	TRBV7-3	TGTGCCAGCAGCTTAGGTAGCGGGGGCAACAATGAGCAGTTCTTC	CASSLGSGGNNEQFF
-	TRBJ1-4	TRBD1	TRBV2	TGTGCCAGCTTCGGGACAGGGGGCTCAACGAACGCTGAAAAACTGTTTTTT	CASFGTGGSTNAEKLFF
-	TRBJ2-3	-	TRBV14	TGTGCCAGCAGCACCCCCGGGACTCCTAGCACAGATACGCAGTATTTT	CASSTPGTPSTDTQYF
-	TRBJ2-4	-	TRBV7-9	TGTGCCAGCAGCATTACAGGGCAGATGGGCAAAAACATTCAGTACTTC	CASSITGQMGKNIQYF
-	TRBJ1-5	-	TRBV10-1	TGCGCCAGCAGTGAGTCGGGCAGGGAACAGCCCCAGCATTTT	CASSESGREQPQHF
-	TRBJ2-5	TRBD1	TRBV6-5	TGTGCCAGCAGTATGGGACAGGGGGCCGCCGGGGCCCAGTACTTC	CASSMGQGAAGAQYF
-	TRBJ2-1	TRBD1	TRBV5-1	TGCGCCAGCAGCGAGGGGACAGGGTGGGCCAATGAGCAGTTCTTC	CASSEGTGWANEQFF
-	TRBJ1-6	-	TRBV28	TGTGCCAGCAGTTTAATGGGGGCGCTTAATTCACCCCTCCACTTT	CASSLMGALNSPLHF
once	TRBJ2-7	-	TRBV28	TGTGCCAGCAGTGCCCCAGACGAGCAGTACTTC	CASSAPDEQYF
-	TRBJ1-6	-	TRBV12-3/TRBV12-4	TGTGCCAGCAGTATCTTCAGGGAATCACCCCTCCACTTT	CASSIFRESPLHF
-	TRBJ1-5	TRBD1	TRBV6-2/TRBV6-3	TGTGCCAGCAGTTACCCCCCCAACAGGGGTTTGGGCAATCAGCCCCAGCATTTT	CASSYPPNRGLGNQPQHF
-	TRBJ1-1	-	TRBV18	TGTGCCAGCTCTTTGACAGATACGAACACTGAAGCTTTCTTT	CASSLTDTNTEAFF
-	TRBJ2-3	TRBD2	TRBV10-3	TGTGCCATCAGTGGGGGACTAGCGGGAACAGATACGCAGTATTTT	CAISGGLAGTDTQYF
-	TRBJ2-5	TRBD1	TRBV12-3/TRBV12-4	TGTGCCAGCAGGGGGACAGTCCAAGAGACCCAGTACTTC	CASRGTVQETQYF
-	TRBJ2-1	-	TRBV5-6	TGTGCCAGCAGGTATAGCTCCTACAATGAGCAGTTCTTC	CASRYSSYNEQFF
-	TRBJ1-2	-	TRBV6-5	TGTGCCAGCATGGTTCGCGGGATTTACTATGGCTACACCTTC	CASMVRGIYYGYTF
-	TRBJ1-1	-	TRBV7-6	TGTGCCAGCAGCTTCCGGGTTACGGGCAGAGCGAACACTGAAGCTTTCTTT	CASSFRVTGRANTEAFF
-	TRBJ1-1	-	TRBV27	TGTGCCAGCAGCTTGTGGCCACACAGGGCCACTGAAGCTTTCTTT	CASSLWPHRATEAFF